This T cell receptor (beta chain) came from a study of technical replicates of blood from a few donors. The CDR3 loop spans 14 amino acids. The J segment lost 3 bases and the V segment lost 10 bases, leaving 8 bases of the junction unmatched. In germline, CDR1 is LNHDA, CDR2 SQIVND (reference sequence). Using immunoSEQ multiplex PCR, the repertoire was profiled, and TCRdb retains in-frame clones only, with some absent. The sample shows around 65,000 clones, around 87% of them seen only once. Sequences were obtained from PBMCs. This chain uses TRBV19 with TRBJ2-1; 8 bases line up with TRBD2. This sequence originates from a human donor in good health. Some clones in this sample may be carry-over from other donors' samples. The CDR3 coding sequence is TGTGCCACCTCAGACAGCGGGAGCTACAATGAGCAGTTCTTC. It translates to CATSDSGSYNEQFF.